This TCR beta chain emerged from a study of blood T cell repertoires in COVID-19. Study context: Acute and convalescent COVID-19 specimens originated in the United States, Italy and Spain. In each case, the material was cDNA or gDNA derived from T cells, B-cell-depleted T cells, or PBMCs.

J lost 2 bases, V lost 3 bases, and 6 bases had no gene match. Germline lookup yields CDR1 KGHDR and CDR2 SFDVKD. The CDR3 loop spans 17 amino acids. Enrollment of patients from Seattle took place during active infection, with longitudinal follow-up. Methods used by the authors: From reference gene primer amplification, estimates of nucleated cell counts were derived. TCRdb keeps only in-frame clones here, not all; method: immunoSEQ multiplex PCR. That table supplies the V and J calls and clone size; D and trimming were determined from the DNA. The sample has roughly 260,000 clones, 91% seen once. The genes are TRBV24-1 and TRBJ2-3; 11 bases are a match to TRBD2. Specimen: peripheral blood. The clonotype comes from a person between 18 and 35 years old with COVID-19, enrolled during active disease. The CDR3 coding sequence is TGTGCCACCAGTGATCCGCCTAGCGGGGGGCCCACAGATACGCAGTATTTT. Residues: CATSDPPSGGPTDTQYF.